Presented here are 12 T cell receptor beta chains from one specimen sequenced in a study of CD8+CD57+ T cells in acquired aplastic anemia. The patients chosen for sequencing had shown expansion of CD8+CD57+ cells (detected by flow cytometry). Genomic DNA templated the TCR beta VDJ and CDR3 profiling. From the reads, TCRdb called clonotypes with MiXCR, one entry per CDR3 protein. The sample lists some 180,000 distinct CDR3 sequences; roughly three fifths were seen once. Sequenced input: sorted CD4+, CD8+, or CD8+CD57+ T cells (not recorded which) from PBMCs. These receptors were obtained from a human donor with aplastic anemia.

This chain links TRBV7-9 with TRBJ2-7; D is possibly TRBD1 (6 bases). Germline V gene data show CDR1 as SEHNR and CDR2 as FQNEAQ (reference sequence). Trimming removed 1 base at V and 4 bases at J, with 11 bases between. The CDR3 sequence is 14 residues long. In nucleotides, the CDR3 is TGTGCCAGCAGCTTAGTGGGGGCCGGGTACGAGCAGTACTTC. The encoded protein is CASSLVGAGYEQYF.

This clonotype came up once. The junction shows a germline mismatch at one end, possibly a read error. The chain is built from TRBV9 and TRBJ2-1; 9 nucleotides match TRBD2. Germline CDR1 reads SGDLS; CDR2 reads YYNGEE. The CDR3 has 17 residues. The CDR3 DNA reads as TGTGCCAGGAGCGGAGGGGGGGCGGGGGGGCAGACGAATGAGCAGTTCTTC. Protein: CARSGGGAGGQTNEQFF.

This clonotype was detected a few times. A much bigger clone sits one base away, suggesting this may be a read error. The gene calls are TRBV9 and TRBJ2-5; D not certain. The germline V gene has CDR1 SGDLS and CDR2 YYNGEE. Trimming cost V 3 bases and J 4 bases, with 10 bases left between them. The length of the CDR3 is 13 residues. This CDR3 is CASSGRFRETQYF. DNA for the CDR3: TGTGCCAGCAGCGGACGCTTCCGAGAGACCCAGTACTTC.

This clonotype appeared many times. This rearrangement joins TRBV5-1 to TRBJ2-2; 7 bases are a match to TRBD1. The CDR3 is 13 amino acids. The trim removed 3 bases at V and 6 bases at J, leaving 2 bases unmatched. Germline V CDR1 and CDR2: SGHRS, YFSETQ. The CDR3 DNA sequence: TGCGCCAGCAGCTCCACAGGGGCCGGGGAGCTGTTTTTT. This gives the protein CASSSTGAGELFF.

V usage is TRBV19 and J usage is TRBJ1-2; D remains unclear. Germline CDR1 LNHDA, CDR2 SQIVND (reference sequence). The CDR3 spans 13 residues. Between the trimmed V and J ends, which lost 6 bases and 2 bases, there was a span of 10 bases. CDR3 sequence (DNA): TGTGCCAGTAGGGAAGGAGCCAACTATGGCTACACCTTC. Protein product: CASREGANYGYTF. The complete variable domain, with remaining parts taken from reference TRBV19 and TRBJ1-2, reads DGGITQSPKYLFRKEGQNVTLSCEQNLNHDAMYWYRQDPGQGLRLIYYSQIVNDFQKGDIAEGYSVSREKKESFPLTVTSAQKNPTAFYLCASREGANYGYTFGSGTRLTVV.

In this sample, this clonotype turned up a few times. The genes are TRBV20-1 and TRBJ1-2; 9 bases fit TRBD1. The CDR3 has 15 residues. The V gene end was trimmed by 6 bases and the J gene end by 3 bases; junction bases not matched to a gene: 11. The V gene's germline CDR1 is DFQATT and CDR2 SNEGSKA (reference sequence). The chain's CDR3 is CSAPRTGAEDYGYTF. CDR3 sequence (DNA): TGCAGTGCCCCCCGGACAGGGGCCGAGGACTATGGCTACACCTTC.

The rearrangement joins TRBV7-2 to TRBJ1-1; D possibly corresponds to TRBD1 (6 bases). The V gene's germline CDR1 is SGHTA and CDR2 FQGNSA. V dropped 5 bases and J dropped 4 bases, with 11 bases sitting between them. This CDR3 spans 13 amino acids. CDR3 coding DNA: TGTGCCAGCAGCGTAGAACAGGGCACTGAAGCTTTCTTT. Translated, it gives CASSVEQGTEAFF.

This rearrangement joins TRBV20-1 to TRBJ1-1; D is undetermined. Between the trimmed V and J ends, which lost 5 bases and 1 base, there was a span of 11 bases. Germline V lookup: CDR1 DFQATT, CDR2 SNEGSKA (reference sequence). This CDR3 region has 13 residues. The CDR3 nucleotides are TGCAGTGCTGGCCCTCGGGAGAACACTGAAGCTTTCTTT. Its translation is CSAGPRENTEAFF.

This clonotype has a single count. This chain uses TRBV2 with TRBJ2-5, with TRBD2 identical over 9 bases. Germline CDR1 is SNHLY and CDR2 is FYNNEI. The CDR3 sequence is 17 residues long. Trimming at V came to 5 bases and at J to 4 bases, leaving 14 bases not matched to a gene. CDR3 coding DNA: TGTGCCAGCAGTCGCCTGGGGGTAGCGGGGGAAGGAGAGACCCAGTACTTC. This encodes CASSRLGVAGEGETQYF.

The chain combines TRBV6-6 with TRBJ2-1, with 11 bases fitting TRBD1. Germline values: CDR1 MNHNY, CDR2 SVGAGI (reference sequence). CDR3 length equals 18 residues. V was pared by 0 bases and J by 7 bases, with 11 bases of the junction left unmatched. CDR3 in DNA: TGTGCCAGCAGTTACTCGTTATTCCGTCGGGACAGGGGGAATGAGCAGTTCTTC. As protein: CASSYSLFRRDRGNEQFF.

CDR3 DNA: TGTGCCACCCTCAGAGGCAGCGGCACAGATACGCAGTATTTT. This gives the protein CATLRGSGTDTQYF. The J gene is TRBJ2-3, the V gene TRBV2; D call uncertain. Trimming cost V 10 bases and J 1 base, with 15 bases left between them. Germline lookup yields CDR1 SNHLY and CDR2 FYNNEI. This CDR3 has 14 residues.

This clonotype was found a few times. The CDR3 reads CASSLGRSGYTF. As DNA, the CDR3 is TGTGCCAGCAGCTTAGGACGTTCGGGCTACACCTTC. V and J are TRBV7-9 and TRBJ1-2, with no clear D. Germline V lookup: CDR1 SEHNR, CDR2 FQNEAQ (reference sequence). There are 12 residues in the CDR3. Trimming stripped 1 base from V and 8 bases from J, with 8 bases between.